This record concerns one T cell receptor (beta chain) sequence. The data were taken from a study of blood T cell repertoires in COVID-19. As for the study in general: Acute and convalescent COVID-19 samples came from the United States, Italy and Spain. T cells, B-cell-depleted T cells, or PBMCs supplied cDNA or gDNA.

Per the original methods: Estimation of nucleated cell counts relied on the amplification of reference gene primers. Data came from immunoSEQ multiplex PCR; TCRdb stores just in-frame clones and leaves some out. V and J calls and clone size are copied from that table; D and trimming were computed from the DNA. Of roughly 95,000 clones in the sample, approximately 82% were seen once. The sequenced sample was peripheral blood. The sequence derives from a man aged 60 to 75 with acute or convalescent COVID-19.

For the CDR3, the DNA is TGTGCCTCTTCGGGGGACCCCTCTGAGCAGTTCTTC. Translating it yields CASSGDPSEQFF. The chain carries TRBV30 and TRBJ2-1; D may be TRBD2 (6 bases). From germline, CDR1 is GTSNPN and CDR2 SVGIG (reference sequence). V was trimmed by 7 bases and J by 9 bases, leaving 16 bases between them. The CDR3 loop spans 12 amino acids.